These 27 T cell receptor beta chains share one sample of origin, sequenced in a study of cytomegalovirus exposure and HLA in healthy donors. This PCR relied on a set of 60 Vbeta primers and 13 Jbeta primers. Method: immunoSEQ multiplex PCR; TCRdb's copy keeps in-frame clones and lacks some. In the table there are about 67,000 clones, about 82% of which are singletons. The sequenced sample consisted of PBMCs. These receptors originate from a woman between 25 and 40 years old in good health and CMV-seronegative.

CDR3 in amino acids: CATVGGRYTEAFF. CDR3 nucleotides: TGTGCCACCGTAGGCGGGAGATACACTGAAGCTTTCTTT. The chain carries TRBV7-9 and TRBJ1-1; no reliable D call. With 10 bases removed from V and 3 bases from J, the gap between germline ends came to 15 bases. The CDR3 runs to 13 residues. The germline V gene encodes CDR1 SEHNR and CDR2 FQNEAQ (reference sequence).

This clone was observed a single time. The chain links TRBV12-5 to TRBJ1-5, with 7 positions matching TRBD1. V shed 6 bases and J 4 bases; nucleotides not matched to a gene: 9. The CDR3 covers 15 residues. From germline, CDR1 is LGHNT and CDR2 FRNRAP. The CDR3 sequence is CASGNSQGTNQPQHF. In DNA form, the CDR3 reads TGTGCTAGTGGGAACTCACAGGGGACTAATCAGCCCCAGCATTTT. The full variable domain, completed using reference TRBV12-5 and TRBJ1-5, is DARVTQTPRHKVTEMGQEVTMRCQPILGHNTVFWYRQTMMQGLELLAYFRNRAPLDDSGMPKDRFSAEMPDATLATLKIQPSEPRDSAVYFCASGNSQGTNQPQHFGDGTRLSIL.

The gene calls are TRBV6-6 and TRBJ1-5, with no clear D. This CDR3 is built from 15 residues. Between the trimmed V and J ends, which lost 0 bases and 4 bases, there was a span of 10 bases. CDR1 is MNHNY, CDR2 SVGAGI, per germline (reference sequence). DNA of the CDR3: TGTGCCAGCAGTTACTCGAGAGGGAATAATCAGCCCCAGCATTTT. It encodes CASSYSRGNNQPQHF.

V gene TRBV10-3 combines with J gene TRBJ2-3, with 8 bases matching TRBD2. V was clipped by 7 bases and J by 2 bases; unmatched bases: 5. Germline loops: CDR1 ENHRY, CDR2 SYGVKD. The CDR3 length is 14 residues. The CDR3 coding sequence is TGTGCCATCACCGAGCGGGGGAACACAGATACGCAGTATTTT. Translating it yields CAITERGNTDTQYF.

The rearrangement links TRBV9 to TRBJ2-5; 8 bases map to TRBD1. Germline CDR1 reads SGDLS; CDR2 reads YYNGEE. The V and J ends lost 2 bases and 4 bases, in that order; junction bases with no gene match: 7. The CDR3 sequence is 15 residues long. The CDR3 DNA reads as TGTGCCAGCAGCGTTGGTGACAGGGGAGGAGAGACCCAGTACTTC. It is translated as CASSVGDRGGETQYF.

The CDR3 here is CASSQDGVSSYEQYF. The CDR3 DNA reads TGTGCCAGCAGCCAAGACGGTGTATCCTCCTACGAGCAGTACTTC. V gene TRBV4-2 combines with J gene TRBJ2-7; no definite D call. The germline CDR1 and CDR2 sequences are LGHNA and YNFKEQ. The CDR3 has 15 amino acids. Trimming took 0 bases from V and 0 from J, leaving 9 bases between them.

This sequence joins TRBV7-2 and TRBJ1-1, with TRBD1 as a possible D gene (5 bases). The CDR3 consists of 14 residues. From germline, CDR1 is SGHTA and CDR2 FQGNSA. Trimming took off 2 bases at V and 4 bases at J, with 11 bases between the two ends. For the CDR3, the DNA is TGTGCCAGCAGCTTAAGATGGCAGGGCACTGAAGCTTTCTTT. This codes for CASSLRWQGTEAFF.

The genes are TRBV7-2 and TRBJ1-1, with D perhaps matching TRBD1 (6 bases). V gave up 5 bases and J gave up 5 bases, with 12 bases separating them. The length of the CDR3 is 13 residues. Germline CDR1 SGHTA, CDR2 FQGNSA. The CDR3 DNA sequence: TGTGCCAGCAGCCATCCAGGGGAAACTGAAGCTTTCTTT. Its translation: CASSHPGETEAFF.

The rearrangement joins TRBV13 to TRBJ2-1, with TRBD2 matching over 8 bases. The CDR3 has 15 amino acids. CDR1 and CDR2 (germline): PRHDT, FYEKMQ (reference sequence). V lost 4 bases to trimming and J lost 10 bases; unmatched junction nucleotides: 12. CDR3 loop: CASSSINLAGNEQFF. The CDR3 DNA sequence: TGTGCCAGCAGCTCCATCAACTTAGCGGGGAACGAGCAGTTCTTC.

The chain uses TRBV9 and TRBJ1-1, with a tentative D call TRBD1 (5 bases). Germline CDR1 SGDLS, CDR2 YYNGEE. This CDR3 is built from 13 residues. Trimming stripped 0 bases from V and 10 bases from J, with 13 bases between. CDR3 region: CASSVGQSQIAFF. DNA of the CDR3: TGTGCCAGCAGCGTAGGACAGTCGCAAATAGCTTTCTTT.

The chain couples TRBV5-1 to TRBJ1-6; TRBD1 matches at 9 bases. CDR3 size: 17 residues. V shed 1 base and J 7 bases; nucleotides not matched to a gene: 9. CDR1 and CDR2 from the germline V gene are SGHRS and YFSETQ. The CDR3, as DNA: TGCGCCAGCAGCTTGCTAAGACAGGGGGTCTTAAATTCACCCCTCCACTTT. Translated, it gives CASSLLRQGVLNSPLHF.

The CDR3 spells CASSESPRDRGGKSNQPQHF. CDR3 coding DNA: TGCGCCAGCAGTGAGTCGCCTCGGGACAGGGGAGGGAAGAGCAATCAGCCCCAGCATTTT. V usage is TRBV10-1 and J usage is TRBJ1-5; 10 bases are a match to TRBD1. This CDR3 spans 20 amino acids. Germline V gene lookup returns CDR1 WNHNN and CDR2 SYGVQD (reference sequence). V gave up 0 bases and J gave up 1 base; unmatched junction bases: 12.

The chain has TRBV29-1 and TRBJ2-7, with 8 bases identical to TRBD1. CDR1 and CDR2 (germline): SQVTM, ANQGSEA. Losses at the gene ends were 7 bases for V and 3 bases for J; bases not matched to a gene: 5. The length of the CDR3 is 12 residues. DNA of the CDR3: TGCAGCGCCGCGACAGGGGACTACGAGCAGTACTTC. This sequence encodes CSAATGDYEQYF.

CDR3 coding DNA: TGTGCCAGCAGCGTAGCGGACACCCTCAATTCACCCCTCCACTTT. Its translation is CASSVADTLNSPLHF. The chain recombines TRBV9 with TRBJ1-6; D is perhaps TRBD1 (5 bases). The length of the CDR3 is 15 residues. The germline CDR1 and CDR2 sequences are SGDLS and YYNGEE. V was cut by 0 bases and J by 7 bases, with 11 bases left in between.

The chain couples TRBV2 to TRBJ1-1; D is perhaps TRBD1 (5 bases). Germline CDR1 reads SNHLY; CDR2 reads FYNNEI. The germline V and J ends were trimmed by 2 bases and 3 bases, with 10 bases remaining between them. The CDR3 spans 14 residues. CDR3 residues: CASSEWTTDTEAFF. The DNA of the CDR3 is TGTGCCAGCAGTGAATGGACAACCGACACTGAAGCTTTCTTT.

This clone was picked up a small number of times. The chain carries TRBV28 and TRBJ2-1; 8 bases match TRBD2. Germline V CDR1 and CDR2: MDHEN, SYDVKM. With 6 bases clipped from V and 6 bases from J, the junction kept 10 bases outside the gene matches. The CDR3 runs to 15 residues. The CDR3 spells CASSETSGRLNEQFF. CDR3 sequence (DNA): TGTGCCAGCAGCGAAACTAGCGGCCGGCTCAATGAGCAGTTCTTC.

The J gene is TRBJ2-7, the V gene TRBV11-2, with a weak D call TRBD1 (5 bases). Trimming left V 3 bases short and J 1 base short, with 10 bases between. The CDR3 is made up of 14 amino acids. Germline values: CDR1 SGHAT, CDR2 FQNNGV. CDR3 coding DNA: TGTGCCAGCAGCTTCCTCGCAGGGTCCTACGAGCAGTACTTC. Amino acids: CASSFLAGSYEQYF.

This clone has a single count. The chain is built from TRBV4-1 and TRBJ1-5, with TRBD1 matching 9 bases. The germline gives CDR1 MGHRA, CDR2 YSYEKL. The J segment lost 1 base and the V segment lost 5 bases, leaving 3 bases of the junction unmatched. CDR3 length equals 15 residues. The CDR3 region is CASSSQGASNQPQHF. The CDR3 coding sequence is TGCGCCAGCAGCTCACAGGGGGCAAGCAATCAGCCCCAGCATTTT.

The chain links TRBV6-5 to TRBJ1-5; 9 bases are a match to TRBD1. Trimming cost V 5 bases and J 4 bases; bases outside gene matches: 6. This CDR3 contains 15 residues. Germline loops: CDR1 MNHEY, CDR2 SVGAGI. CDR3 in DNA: TGTGCCAGCAGTCCCCGGGACAGGGCGAATCAGCCCCAGCATTTT. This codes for CASSPRDRANQPQHF.

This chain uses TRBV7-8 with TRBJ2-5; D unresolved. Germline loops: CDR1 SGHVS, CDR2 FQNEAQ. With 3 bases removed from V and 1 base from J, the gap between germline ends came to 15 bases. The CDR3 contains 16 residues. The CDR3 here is CASSLGGLEAQETQYF. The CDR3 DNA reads TGTGCCAGCAGCTTGGGTGGTCTAGAGGCCCAAGAGACCCAGTACTTC.

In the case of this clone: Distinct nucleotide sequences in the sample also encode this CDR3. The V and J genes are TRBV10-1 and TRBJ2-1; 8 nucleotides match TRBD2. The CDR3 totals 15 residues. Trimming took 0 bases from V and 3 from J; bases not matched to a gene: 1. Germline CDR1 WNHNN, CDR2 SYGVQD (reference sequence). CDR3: CASSESGTSYNEQFF. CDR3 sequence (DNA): TGCGCCAGCAGTGAGTCGGGGACTAGCTACAATGAGCAGTTCTTC.

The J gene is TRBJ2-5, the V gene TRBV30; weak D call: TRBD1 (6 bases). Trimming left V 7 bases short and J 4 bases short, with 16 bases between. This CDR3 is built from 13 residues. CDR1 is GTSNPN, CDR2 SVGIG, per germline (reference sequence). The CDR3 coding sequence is TGTGCCTCGGCTACAGGGATTACAGAGACCCAGTACTTC. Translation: CASATGITETQYF.

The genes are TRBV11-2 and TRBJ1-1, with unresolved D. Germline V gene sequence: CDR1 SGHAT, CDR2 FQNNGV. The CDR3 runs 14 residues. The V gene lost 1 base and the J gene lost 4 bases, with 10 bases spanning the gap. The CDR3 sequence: CASSLGGGATEAFF. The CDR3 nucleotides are TGTGCCAGCAGCTTAGGCGGAGGCGCCACTGAAGCTTTCTTT.

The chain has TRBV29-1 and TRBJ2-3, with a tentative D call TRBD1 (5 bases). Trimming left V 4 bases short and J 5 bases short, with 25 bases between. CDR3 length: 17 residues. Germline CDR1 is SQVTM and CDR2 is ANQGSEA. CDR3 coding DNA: TGCAGCGTTGGTCGGAAGTTGTTTGGGGCTCCGGGAGATACGCAGTATTTT. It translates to CSVGRKLFGAPGDTQYF.

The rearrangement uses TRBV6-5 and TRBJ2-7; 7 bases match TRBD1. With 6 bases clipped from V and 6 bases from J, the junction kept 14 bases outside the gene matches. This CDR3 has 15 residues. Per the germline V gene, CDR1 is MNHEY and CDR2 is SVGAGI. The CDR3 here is CASRTGLLTMGEQYF. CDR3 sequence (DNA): TGTGCCAGCAGGACAGGGCTCCTGACGATGGGCGAGCAGTACTTC.

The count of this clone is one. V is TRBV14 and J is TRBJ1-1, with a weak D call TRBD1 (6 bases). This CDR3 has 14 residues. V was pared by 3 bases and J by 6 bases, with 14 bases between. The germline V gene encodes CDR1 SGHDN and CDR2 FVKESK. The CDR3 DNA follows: TGTGCCAGCAGCCAGAGATGGGGGCTCCCTGAAGCTTTCTTT. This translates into CASSQRWGLPEAFF.

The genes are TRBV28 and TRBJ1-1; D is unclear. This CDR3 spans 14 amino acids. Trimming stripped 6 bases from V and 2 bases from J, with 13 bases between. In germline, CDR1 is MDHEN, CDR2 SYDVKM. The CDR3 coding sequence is TGTGCCAGCAGCCCCCCTTGGGCCAACACTGAAGCTTTCTTT. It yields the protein CASSPPWANTEAFF.